Listed below are T cell receptor beta chains from one sample, sequenced in a study of T cells in Graves' hyperthyroidism and ophthalmopathy. TCRdb independently ran MiXCR on the multiplex PCR reads; one entry per CDR3 protein. The table has 550,000 to 800,000 distinct CDR3 sequences, about 15% seen once. Sequencing was carried out using blood. Every receptor here comes from a man aged 18 to 30 with Graves' hyperthyroidism. Both conserved end residues are part of each CDR3. A D gene is named only where the DNA matches it firmly. Size values are once, few and many counts, or a class for expanded clones, and some rows have none.

CASSPLGGKVGELFF TGTGCCAGCAGCCCCCTTGGGGGAAAGGTCGGGGAGCTGTTTTTT TRBJ2-2 few TRBV11-2 .
CASSIGRLAGYNEQFF TGTGCCAGTAGTATCGGGCGGCTAGCGGGGTACAATGAGCAGTTCTTC TRBJ2-1 . TRBV19 TRBD2
CASSLDRRTPLHF TGTGCCAGCAGCTTGGACCGGAGGACACCCCTCCACTTT TRBJ1-6 many TRBV5-6 .
CASRAVSYNEQFF TGTGCCTCCAGAGCGGTTTCCTACAATGAGCAGTTCTTC TRBJ2-1 . TRBV11-2 .
CASSLGGLATEQFF TGTGCCAGCAGCTTAGGAGGACTAGCGACTGAGCAGTTCTTC TRBJ2-1 once TRBV11-2 TRBD2
CSAPVVGAVQETQYF TGCAGTGCCCCGGTCGTGGGAGCGGTCCAAGAGACCCAGTACTTC TRBJ2-5 many TRBV20-1 .
CASSLVGESGSYEQYF TGTGCCAGCAGTTTGGTGGGGGAGTCCGGATCCTACGAGCAGTACTTC TRBJ2-7 many TRBV28 .
CASSLKGYYVAEQFF TGTGCCAGCAGCTTGAAGGGATATTACGTCGCTGAGCAGTTCTTC TRBJ2-1 many TRBV7-8 .
CASSKREKVGSYNEQFF TGCGCCAGCAGCAAGCGGGAGAAGGTAGGGTCCTACAATGAGCAGTTCTTC TRBJ2-1 . TRBV7-9 TRBD2
CASGTANTGELFF TGTGCCAGCGGGACGGCGAACACCGGGGAGCTGTTTTTT TRBJ2-2 many TRBV2 .
CASSQLLNTEAFF TGTGCCAGCAGCCAGCTCCTAAACACTGAAGCTTTCTTT TRBJ1-1 . TRBV14 .
CAWRPRGWETQYF TGTGCCTGGAGACCTCGGGGATGGGAGACCCAGTACTTC TRBJ2-5 many TRBV30 .
CASSEDSQVSHF TGTGCCAGCAGTGAGGATAGTCAGGTTTCGCACTTC TRBJ2-5 . TRBV2 .
CASSRGPTSSGNTIYF TGTGCCAGCAGCCGGGGACCGACGAGCTCTGGAAACACCATATATTTT TRBJ1-3 . TRBV7-3 .
CASSFVGFYGYTF TGTGCCAGCAGTTTTGTCGGATTCTATGGCTACACCTTC TRBJ1-2 many TRBV28 .
CATRDRDYTDTQYF TGTGCCACCAGGGACCGGGACTACACAGATACGCAGTATTTT TRBJ2-3 many TRBV15 TRBD2
CASSIAGRNTGELFF TGTGCCAGCAGTATAGCGGGTAGGAACACCGGGGAGCTGTTTTTT TRBJ2-2 . TRBV2 TRBD2
CASSLIPGEFGNEQFF TGTGCCAGCAGCTTAATCCCGGGGGAGTTCGGCAATGAGCAGTTCTTC TRBJ2-1 . TRBV7-9 .
CASSQGGEYEQYF TGCGCCAGCAGCCAAGGGGGGGAATACGAGCAGTACTTC TRBJ2-7 few TRBV4-1 .
CASGNHRVRSYNEQFF TGTGCCAGCGGCAATCACAGGGTTAGGTCCTACAATGAGCAGTTCTTC TRBJ2-1 . TRBV13 .
CAWSVPGPNYGYTF TGTGCCTGGAGTGTCCCAGGTCCAAACTATGGCTACACCTTC TRBJ1-2 many TRBV30 .
CATSDFGGNEQFF TGTGCCACCAGTGATTTTGGGGGAAATGAGCAGTTCTTC TRBJ2-1 many TRBV24-1 .
CSALRDRSPNTQYF TGCAGTGCCCTCCGGGACAGGTCCCCAAATACGCAGTATTTT TRBJ2-3 many TRBV20-1 TRBD1
CAGSQDLAGRNTGELFF TGTGCCGGCAGCCAAGATCTCGCCGGGAGGAACACCGGGGAGCTGTTTTTT TRBJ2-2 few TRBV4-2 .
CSARDHARGSYEQYF TGCAGTGCTAGAGATCACGCCCGGGGGTCCTACGAGCAGTACTTC TRBJ2-7 . TRBV20-1 .
CASSQDASGRGTDTQYF TGCGCCAGCAGCCAAGATGCAAGCGGGAGGGGGACAGATACGCAGTATTTT TRBJ2-3 . TRBV4-1 TRBD2
CASSRAGGGNIQYF TGTGCCAGCAGTCGCGCGGGAGGAGGAAACATTCAGTACTTC TRBJ2-4 few TRBV7-3 TRBD2
CASSLGLFESDTQYF TGTGCCAGCAGCCTAGGGCTGTTTGAGTCCGATACGCAGTATTTT TRBJ2-3 many TRBV7-2 .
CASSLVRYTQYF TGTGCCAGCAGCTTAGTACGTTATACGCAGTATTTT TRBJ2-3 many TRBV7-2 .
CASSFDRGTYEQYF TGTGCCAGCAGCTTCGACAGGGGAACCTACGAGCAGTACTTC TRBJ2-7 few TRBV7-3 TRBD1
CASSSFDRVQETQYF TGTGCCAGCAGTTCCTTCGACAGGGTTCAAGAGACCCAGTACTTC TRBJ2-5 few TRBV27 TRBD1
CAGSHSGPYEQYF TGCGCCGGCAGCCATTCCGGACCTTACGAGCAGTACTTC TRBJ2-7 few TRBV4-1 .
CASSFFATGGRRDTQYF TGTGCCAGCAGTTTTTTCGCGACAGGAGGCCGGAGGGATACGCAGTATTTT TRBJ2-3 many TRBV28 .
CASSDRGSFYEQYF TGTGCCAGTTCAGACAGGGGAAGTTTCTACGAGCAGTACTTC TRBJ2-7 . TRBV19 TRBD1
CASGLVRTGQPYEQYF TGTGCTAGTGGTTTGGTGAGGACAGGCCAGCCCTACGAGCAGTACTTC TRBJ2-7 . TRBV12-5 TRBD1
CAISEDKGGAETQYF TGTGCCATCAGTGAAGACAAAGGGGGCGCAGAGACCCAGTACTTC TRBJ2-5 few TRBV10-3 TRBD1
CASSPVLINNEQFF TGTGCCAGCAGCCCAGTCCTAATAAACAATGAGCAGTTCTTC TRBJ2-1 few TRBV9 .
CASSATRDSLNTEAFF TGTGCCAGCTCAGCAACTAGGGACAGCTTGAACACTGAAGCTTTCTTT TRBJ1-1 many TRBV18 TRBD1
CASSLFRGEHEQYF TGTGCCAGCAGTTTGTTCAGGGGCGAACACGAGCAGTACTTC TRBJ2-7 many TRBV28 .
CASSQVRAGGEKLFF TGTGCCAGCAGCCAAGTCAGAGCCGGGGGCGAAAAACTGTTTTTT TRBJ1-4 few TRBV3-1 .
CASSLRQINTGELFF TGTGCCAGCAGTTTGCGGCAGATCAACACCGGGGAGCTGTTTTTT TRBJ2-2 many TRBV12-3/TRBV12-4 .
CASSLPGQGNTQYF TGTGCCAGCAGCCTACCGGGACAGGGAAATACGCAGTATTTT TRBJ2-3 . TRBV7-2 TRBD1
CASSPTSGYNEQFF TGTGCCAGCAGCCCAACTAGCGGATACAATGAGCAGTTCTTC TRBJ2-1 many TRBV7-9 TRBD2
CASSLAPGQGTVEQYF TGTGCCAGCAGCTTAGCCCCGGGACAGGGGACGGTCGAGCAGTACTTC TRBJ2-7 many TRBV7-8 TRBD1
CASSEFPGGKLNSPLHF TGTGCCAGCAGTGAATTCCCGGGCGGAAAACTTAATTCACCCCTCCACTTT TRBJ1-6 . TRBV25-1 .
CSARVLGQGKGYEQFF TGCAGTGCTAGGGTCCTAGGACAGGGGAAAGGGTATGAGCAGTTCTTC TRBJ2-1 . TRBV20-1 TRBD1
CASTWTGVNTEAFF TGTGCCAGCACCTGGACAGGAGTCAACACTGAAGCTTTCTTT TRBJ1-1 many TRBV12-3/TRBV12-4 TRBD1
CSVEVGQGTGGYTF TGCAGCGTTGAAGTGGGACAGGGTACGGGTGGCTACACCTTC TRBJ1-2 . TRBV29-1 TRBD1
CSARGVAHHNEQFF TGCAGTGCTAGAGGGGTAGCGCACCACAATGAGCAGTTCTTC TRBJ2-1 many TRBV20-1 .
CASSLYGGPGNEQFF TGTGCCAGCAGTTTATATGGGGGTCCGGGCAATGAGCAGTTCTTC TRBJ2-1 . TRBV27 .
CASSLENYNEQFF TGTGCCAGCAGTTTAGAAAATTACAATGAGCAGTTCTTC TRBJ2-1 many TRBV12-3/TRBV12-4 .
CASSLDAPGGEQFF TGTGCCAGCAGCTTAGATGCCCCCGGCGGGGAGCAGTTCTTC TRBJ2-1 . TRBV11-2 .
CASRVSLPYEQYF TGTGCCAGCCGGGTCAGCCTACCCTACGAGCAGTACTTC TRBJ2-7 few TRBV6-1 .
CASSLDRGANTEAFF TGTGCCAGCTCACTGGACCGGGGGGCGAACACTGAAGCTTTCTTT TRBJ1-1 few TRBV18 .
CASSRDEGDTQYF TGTGCCAGCAGCCGGGACGAGGGAGATACGCAGTATTTT TRBJ2-3 . TRBV12-3/TRBV12-4 .
CASSLGRRAYNEQFF TGTGCCAGCAGCTTAGGGCGTAGGGCCTACAATGAGCAGTTCTTC TRBJ2-1 many TRBV11-2 .
CSGLAESSYEQYF TGCAGTGGACTAGCGGAGAGCTCCTACGAGCAGTACTTC TRBJ2-7 many TRBV20-1 TRBD2